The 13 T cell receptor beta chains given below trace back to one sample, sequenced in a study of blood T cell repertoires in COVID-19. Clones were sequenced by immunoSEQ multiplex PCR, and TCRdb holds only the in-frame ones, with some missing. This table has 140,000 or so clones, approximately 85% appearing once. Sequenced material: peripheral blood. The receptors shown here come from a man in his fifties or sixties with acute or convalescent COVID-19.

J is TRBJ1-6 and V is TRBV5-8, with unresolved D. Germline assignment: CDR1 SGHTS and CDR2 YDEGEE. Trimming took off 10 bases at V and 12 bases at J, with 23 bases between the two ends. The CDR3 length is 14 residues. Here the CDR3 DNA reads TGTGCCGGTGAAGACAAGCAAGGCCCGATACCCCTCCACTTT. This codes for CAGEDKQGPIPLHF.

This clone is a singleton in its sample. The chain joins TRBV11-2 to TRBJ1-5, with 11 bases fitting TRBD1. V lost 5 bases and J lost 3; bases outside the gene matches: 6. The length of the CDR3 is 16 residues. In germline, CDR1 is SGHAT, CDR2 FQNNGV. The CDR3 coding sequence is TGTGCCAGCAGCCGCGGGACAGGGGGATCCAATCAGCCCCAGCATTTT. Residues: CASSRGTGGSNQPQHF.

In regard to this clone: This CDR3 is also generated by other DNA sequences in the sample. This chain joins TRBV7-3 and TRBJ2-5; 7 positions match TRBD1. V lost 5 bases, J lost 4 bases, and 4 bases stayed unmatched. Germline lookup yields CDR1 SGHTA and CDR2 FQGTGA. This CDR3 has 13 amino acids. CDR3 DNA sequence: TGTGCCAGCAGCCCGAGACAGGGAGAGACCCAGTACTTC. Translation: CASSPRQGETQYF.

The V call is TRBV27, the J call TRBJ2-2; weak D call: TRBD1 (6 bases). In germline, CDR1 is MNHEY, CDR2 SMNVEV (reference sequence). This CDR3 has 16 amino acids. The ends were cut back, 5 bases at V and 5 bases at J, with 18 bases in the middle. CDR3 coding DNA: TGTGCCAGCAGTACGAGAAGAGGGCAGGGGACCGGGGAGCTGTTTTTT. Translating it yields CASSTRRGQGTGELFF.

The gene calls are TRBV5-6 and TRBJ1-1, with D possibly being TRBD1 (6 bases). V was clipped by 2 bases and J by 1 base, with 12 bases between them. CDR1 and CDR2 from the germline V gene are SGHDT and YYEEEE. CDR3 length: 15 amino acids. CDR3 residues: CASSLPGARNTEAFF. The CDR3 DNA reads TGTGCCAGCAGCTTACCAGGGGCACGGAACACTGAAGCTTTCTTT.

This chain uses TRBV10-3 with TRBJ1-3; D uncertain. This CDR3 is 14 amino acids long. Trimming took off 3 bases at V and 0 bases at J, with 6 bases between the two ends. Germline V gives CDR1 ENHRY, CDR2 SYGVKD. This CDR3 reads CAISEVSSGNTIYF. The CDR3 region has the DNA TGTGCCATCAGTGAAGTCAGCTCTGGAAACACCATATATTTT.

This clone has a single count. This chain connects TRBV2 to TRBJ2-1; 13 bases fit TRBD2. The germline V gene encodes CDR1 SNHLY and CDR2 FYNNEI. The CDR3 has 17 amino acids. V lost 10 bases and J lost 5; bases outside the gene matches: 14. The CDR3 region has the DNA TGTGCCATCGCGGGACTAGCGGGGTCTGAGGGGGACAATGAGCAGTTCTTC. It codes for CAIAGLAGSEGDNEQFF.

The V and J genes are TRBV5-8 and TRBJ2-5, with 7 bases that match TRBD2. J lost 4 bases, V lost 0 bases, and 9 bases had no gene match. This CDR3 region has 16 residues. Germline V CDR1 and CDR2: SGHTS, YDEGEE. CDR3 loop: CASSLEVAREGETQYF. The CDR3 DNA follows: TGTGCCAGCAGCTTGGAGGTAGCTAGGGAGGGAGAGACCCAGTACTTC.

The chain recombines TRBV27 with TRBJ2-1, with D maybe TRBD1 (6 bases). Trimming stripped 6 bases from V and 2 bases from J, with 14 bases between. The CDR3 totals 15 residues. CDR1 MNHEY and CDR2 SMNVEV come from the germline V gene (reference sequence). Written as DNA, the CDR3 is TGTGCCAGCAGGCATGTGGGGGCCGCCTACAATGAGCAGTTCTTC. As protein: CASRHVGAAYNEQFF.

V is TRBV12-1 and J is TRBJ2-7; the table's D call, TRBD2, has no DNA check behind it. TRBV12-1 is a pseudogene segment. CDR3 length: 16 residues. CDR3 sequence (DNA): TGTGCCAGCAGCTCCCTCGGACTAGCGGTCTCCTACGAGCAGTACTTC. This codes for CASSSLGLAVSYEQYF.

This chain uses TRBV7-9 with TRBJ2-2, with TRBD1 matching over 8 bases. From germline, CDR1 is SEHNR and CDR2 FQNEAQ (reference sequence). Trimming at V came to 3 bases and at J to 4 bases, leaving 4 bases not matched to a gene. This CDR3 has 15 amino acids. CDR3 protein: CASSFATGVTGELFF. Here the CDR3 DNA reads TGTGCCAGCAGCTTCGCGACAGGGGTCACCGGGGAGCTGTTTTTT.

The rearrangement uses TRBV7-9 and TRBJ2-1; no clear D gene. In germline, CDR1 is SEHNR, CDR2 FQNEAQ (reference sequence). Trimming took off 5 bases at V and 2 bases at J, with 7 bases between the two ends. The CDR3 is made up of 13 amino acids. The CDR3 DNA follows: TGTGCCAGCAGCCTCCCTCCCTACAATGAGCAGTTCTTC. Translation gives CASSLPPYNEQFF. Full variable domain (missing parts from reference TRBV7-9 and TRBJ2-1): DTGVSQNPRHKITKRGQNVTFRCDPISEHNRLYWYRQTLGQGPEFLTYFQNEAQLEKSRLLSDRFSAERPKGSFSTLEIQRTEQGDSAMYLCASSLPPYNEQFFGPGTRLTVL.

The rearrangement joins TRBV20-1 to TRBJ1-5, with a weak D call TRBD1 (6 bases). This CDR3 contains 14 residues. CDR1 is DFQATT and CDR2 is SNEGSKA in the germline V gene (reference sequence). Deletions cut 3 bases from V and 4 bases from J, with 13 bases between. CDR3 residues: CSASGRGFNQPQHF. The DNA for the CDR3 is TGCAGTGCTAGTGGCAGGGGCTTTAATCAGCCCCAGCATTTT.